This passage covers 6 T cell receptor beta chains from one sample sequenced in a study of CD8 T cells in ankylosing spondylitis. TCRdb reprocessed the 5' RACE reads via MiXCR and lists one record per CDR3 protein. The table includes 160,000 or so distinct CDR3 sequences, approximately 9% detected once. The specimen sequenced was blood, either unsorted or a sorted T cell fraction (not recorded which). The source is a female donor with ankylosing spondylitis or in good health (not recorded which).

J is TRBJ2-3 and V is TRBV7-6; TRBD2 aligns across 8 bases. The CDR3 is 14 amino acids. CDR1 and CDR2 from the germline V gene are SGHVS and FNYEAQ. The ends lost 5 bases at V and 4 bases at J; junction bases unmatched: 5. CDR3 protein: CASSLGGGPDTQYF. The CDR3 nucleotides read TGTGCCAGCAGCCTGGGCGGGGGGCCAGATACGCAGTATTTT.

A few counts support this clonotype. The chain links TRBV7-2 to TRBJ2-7; D may be TRBD2 (6 bases). Trimming pared 4 bases from V and 4 bases from J, leaving 17 bases between. Germline V gene sequence: CDR1 SGHTA, CDR2 FQGNSA. The CDR3 consists of 15 residues. CDR3 region: CASSSGVTTIYEQYF. The CDR3, as DNA: TGTGCCAGCAGCTCGGGGGTAACCACAATTTACGAGCAGTACTTC.

This clonotype appeared a few times. The V and J genes are TRBV20-1 and TRBJ2-7; D not certain. CDR1 and CDR2 (germline): DFQATT, SNEGSKA (reference sequence). The V gene lost 3 bases and the J gene lost 4 bases, with 4 bases spanning the gap. The CDR3 loop spans 10 amino acids. CDR3 sequence reads: CSASGYEQYF. CDR3 nucleotides: TGCAGTGCTAGCGGTTACGAGCAGTACTTC.

This clonotype was detected ten times or more. This rearrangement joins TRBV6-1 to TRBJ2-7, with TRBD2 as a possible D gene (5 bases). Looked up from germline, CDR1 is MNHNS and CDR2 is SASEGT. This CDR3 comprises 14 residues. V gave up 7 bases and J gave up 2 bases, with 15 bases separating them. CDR3: CASTLGVPPYEQYF. CDR3 nucleotide sequence: TGTGCCAGCACCTTGGGAGTACCACCCTACGAGCAGTACTTC.

At least ten counts were recorded for this clonotype. The chain carries TRBV6-1 and TRBJ2-3, with D tentatively TRBD1 or TRBD2 (5 bases each). From germline, CDR1 is MNHNS and CDR2 SASEGT. V was trimmed by 5 bases and J by 4 bases, leaving 13 bases between them. The CDR3 has 14 amino acids. CDR3: CASSPPGPSDTQYF. The CDR3 DNA follows: TGTGCCAGCAGTCCGCCGGGACCTTCAGATACGCAGTATTTT.

The chain joins TRBV12-3 or TRBV12-4 to TRBJ2-7, with D hard to call. The CDR3 contains 13 residues. Trimming shortened V by 6 bases and J by 2 bases, and 11 bases separated the two germline ends. The CDR3 nucleotides read TGTGCCAGCAGGTTGGGTTCGACCTACGAGCAGTACTTC. Translated: CASRLGSTYEQYF.